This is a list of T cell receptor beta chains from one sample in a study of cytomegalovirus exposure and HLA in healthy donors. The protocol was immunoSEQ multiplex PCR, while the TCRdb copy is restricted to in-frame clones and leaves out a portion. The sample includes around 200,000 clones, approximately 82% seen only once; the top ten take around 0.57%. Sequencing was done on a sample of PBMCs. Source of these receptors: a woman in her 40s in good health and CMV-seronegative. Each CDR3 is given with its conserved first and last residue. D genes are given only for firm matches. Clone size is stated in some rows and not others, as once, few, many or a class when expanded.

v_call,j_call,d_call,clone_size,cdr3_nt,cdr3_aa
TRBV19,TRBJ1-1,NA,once,TGTGCCAGTAGTATAGGACAGACTCACACTGAAGCTTTCTTT,CASSIGQTHTEAFF
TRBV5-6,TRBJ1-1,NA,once,TGTGCCAGCAGCTCCCCCGGGGCGGGGACTGAAGCTTTCTTT,CASSSPGAGTEAFF
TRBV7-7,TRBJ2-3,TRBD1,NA,TGTGCTAGCAGCAAACAGGGGATCCGCACAGATACGCAGTATTTT,CASSKQGIRTDTQYF
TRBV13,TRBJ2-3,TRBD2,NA,TGTGCCAGCAGCCCCCGGTGGCGGGGGGACACAGATACGCAGTATTTT,CASSPRWRGDTDTQYF
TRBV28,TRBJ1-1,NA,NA,TGTGCCAGCAGTTTACCAGGGAAGAACACTGAAGCTTTCTTT,CASSLPGKNTEAFF
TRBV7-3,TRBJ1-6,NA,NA,TGTGCCAGCAGCCAAGGGGGGGATAATTCACCCCTCCACTTT,CASSQGGDNSPLHF
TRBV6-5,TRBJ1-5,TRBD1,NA,TGTGCCAGCAAAGCAGGGACAGGGGGACAGCCCCAGCATTTT,CASKAGTGGQPQHF
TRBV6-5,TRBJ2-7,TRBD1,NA,TGTGCCAGCAGTTTCAATGGGGACAGTTCCGAGCAGTACTTC,CASSFNGDSSEQYF
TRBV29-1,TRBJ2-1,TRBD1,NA,TGCAGCGTTGAAGTGGCCACAGGGGAATGGGGTGAGCAGTTCTTC,CSVEVATGEWGEQFF
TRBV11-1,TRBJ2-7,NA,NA,TGTGCCAGCAGCCCGCGGACAGCCTACGAGCAGTACTTC,CASSPRTAYEQYF
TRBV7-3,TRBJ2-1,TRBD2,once,TGTGCCAGCAGCTTCATTCTAGCGGCTTACAATGAGCAGTTCTTC,CASSFILAAYNEQFF
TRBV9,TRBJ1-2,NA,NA,TGTGCCAGCAGCGTAGACACCGGACAGTCCTATGGCTACACCTTC,CASSVDTGQSYGYTF
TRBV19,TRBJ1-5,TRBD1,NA,TGTGCCAGCAGGACAGGGGGTGGCTCGGGGGCTGGCCAGCCCCAGCATTTT,CASRTGGGSGAGQPQHF
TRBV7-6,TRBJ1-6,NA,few,TGTGCCAGCAGCTTAGCCGAGCTATCACCCCTCCACTTT,CASSLAELSPLHF
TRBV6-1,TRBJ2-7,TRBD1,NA,TGTGCCAGCAGTGAAGAGGGACAGGGAAGATACGAGCAGTACTTC,CASSEEGQGRYEQYF
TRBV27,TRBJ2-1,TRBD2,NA,TGTGCCAGCAGTGCCCTAGCGGGGGGTTACAATGAGCAGTTCTTC,CASSALAGGYNEQFF
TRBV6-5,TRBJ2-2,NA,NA,TGTGCCAGCAGTTACTTCGGGGTCGCCGGGGAGCTGTTTTTT,CASSYFGVAGELFF
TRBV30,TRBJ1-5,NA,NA,TGTGCCTGGAGGCCGGGTATTATATCGAATAGCAATCAGCCCCAGCATTTT,CAWRPGIISNSNQPQHF
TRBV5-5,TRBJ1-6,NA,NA,TGTGCCAGCAGCTTGGGAACTACAGGGTCTAGTTCACCCCTCCACTTT,CASSLGTTGSSSPLHF
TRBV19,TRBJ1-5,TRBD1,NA,TGTGCCAGTAGTTTCGGACAGGCGGGTCAGCCCCAGCATTTT,CASSFGQAGQPQHF
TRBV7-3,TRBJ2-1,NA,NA,TGTGCCAGCAGCTCCTCCTACGGACAGGAGCAGTTCTTC,CASSSSYGQEQFF
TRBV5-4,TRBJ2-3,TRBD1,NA,TGTGCCAGCAGCTCGACAGGGCGGAATACGCAGTATTTT,CASSSTGRNTQYF
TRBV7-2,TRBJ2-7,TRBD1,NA,TGTGCCAGCAGCGGACAGGGGCTCATCGACGAGCAGTACTTC,CASSGQGLIDEQYF
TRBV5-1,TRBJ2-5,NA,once,TGCGCCGGCAGCGGGACAGTGCAAGAGACCCAGTACTTC,CAGSGTVQETQYF
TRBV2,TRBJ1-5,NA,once,TGTGCCAGCAGCCTCGATCAGGGCAATCAGCCCCAGCATTTT,CASSLDQGNQPQHF
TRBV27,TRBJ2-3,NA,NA,TGTGCCAGCAGTTTGGTCCAGGCCACAGATACGCAGTATTTT,CASSLVQATDTQYF
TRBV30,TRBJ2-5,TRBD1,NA,TGTGCCTGGGCTCTCAGGGGGCTGGCGACCCAGTACTTC,CAWALRGLATQYF
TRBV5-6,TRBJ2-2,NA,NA,TGTGCCAGCAGCTTGGTCGGGCTAGGGGGCACCGGGGAGCTGTTTTTT,CASSLVGLGGTGELFF
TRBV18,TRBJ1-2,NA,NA,TGTGCCAGCTCACCACAGGAGTTTAACTATGGCTACACCTTC,CASSPQEFNYGYTF